This TCR beta chain was recorded in a study of T cell responses to AZD1222 COVID-19 vaccine (dated by TCRdb to about 2021). Regarding the study in general: A total of 230 to 250 trial participants underwent TCR sequencing, of whom about 210 received two doses of AZD1222 and approximately 25 received two doses of the MenACWY control vaccine. Trial participants were enrolled by age into subgroups of 18-55, 56-69 and 70-plus years, and about 150, 27 and 61 TCR-sequenced participants, respectively, were included in these subgroups.

What the work shows at the level of the full study, not this receptor alone: After two AZD1222 doses, spike-specific TCR breadth and depth were significantly higher than at day 0 and than in MenACWY recipients. Nearly half of unique spike-specific TCRs reportedly recognized epitopes outside regions mutated in the B.1.351 and B.1.1.7 variants. Because no day 14 peak-response samples were available, the repertoires could be characterized only after the peak T cell response. Participants were mostly white British, with more females than males. The authors suggested clonal diversity may have been underestimated. CD4 TCRs associated with the vaccine covered the entire spike protein, and the dominant responses were in regions 160-218 and 743-854. Conclusions about previously exposed vaccinees were limited because only 5 or 6 AZD1222 recipients were SARS-CoV-2 seropositive at baseline. The 56-69-year group was small, and its depth increase did not reach significance, likely because of low power.

Regarding this clone: What antigen it recognizes has not been identified. The record has no base qualities; no much larger clone is one base away.

Ends trimmed: V by 4 bases, J by 6 bases; bases unmatched to a gene: 9. Its CDR3 holds 16 amino acids, cysteine through phenylalanine. CDR3 DNA is the only sequence kept; it has 48 bases, read in frame from the first base. Taken from the germline V gene, the CDR1 and CDR2 loops are SNHLY and FYNNEI. The sample's time point label, decoded: baseline before first vaccination. The treatment or condition label of this sample denotes: meningococcal conjugate vaccine given as trial control. Samples from vaccinated people were obtained from the UK trials COV001 and COV002, which included a single-blind randomized controlled phase 2/3 trial of AZD1222 (ChAdOx1 nCoV-19) in healthy adults. For TCRbeta chain sequencing, PBMC samples were collected from trial participants at day 0 and at day 28 after the second dose. The CDR3 regions of human TCRbeta chains were subjected to immunosequencing. The original methods were these. Repertoire TCRs were checked for matches against a reference library of SARS-CoV-2-specific TCRs that had been generated using the MIRA antigen-specificity platform. Breadth was defined as the fraction of unique TCRs that were SARS-CoV-2-associated, and depth was defined as the fraction of total T cells that were SARS-CoV-2-associated. Using the MIRA data, each spike-specific TCR was assigned both to the spike region to which the TCR was reactive and to a CD4 or CD8 class. Log10-transformed breadth and depth values were compared by one-way ANOVA with Sidak's multiple comparisons tests. The clones in this table, taken by TCRdb from immuneACCESS, are in-frame only. Not every clone is retained; where verified, under half of the shortfall comes from an unresolved V gene, and the cause of the rest is unknown. That table is the source of V, J and clone size, and D and trimming were worked out from the DNA. Here the sample has some 150,000 clones; just over 90% occur a single time. The ten largest clones add up to about 3% of the sample.

The sample in question was peripheral blood, obtained on day 0 of MenACWY control vaccination. This receptor was taken from an adult in good health. The sequence links TRBV2 to TRBJ2-2; 9 central bases correspond to TRBD1. Here the CDR3 is given as CASSGGQGIISGELFF. The DNA reads TGTGCCAGCAGTGGTGGACAGGGGATTATATCCGGGGAGCTGTTTTTT. The entire variable domain, with the stretches around the CDR3 drawn from the reference TRBV2 and TRBJ2-2 proteins, is EPEVTQTPSHQVTQMGQEVILRCVPISNHLYFYWYRQILGQKVEFLVSFYNNEISEKSEIFDDQFSVERPDGSNFTLKIRSTKLEDSAMYFCASSGGQGIISGELFFGEGSRLTVL.